The clone carrying this T cell receptor (beta chain) was seen a few times. TCRdb's table, derived via immunoSEQ multiplex PCR, lists solely in-frame clones and lacks some. Here the sample spans some 130,000 clones, roughly 89% being singletons. The entry originates in a study of control samples from healthy donors and cancer patients. CDR1 and CDR2 (germline): SNHLY, FYNNEI. V gave up 8 bases and J gave up 7 bases, with 14 bases separating them. The CDR3 has 12 amino acids. The sample comprised blood. The TCR sequence derives from a man younger than 35 in good health. This chain connects TRBV2 to TRBJ1-2; D uncertain. In DNA form, the CDR3 reads TGTGCCAGCTCGCTGGGGAGCGGTGGCTACACCTTC. Translated: CASSLGSGGYTF.